The clone carrying this T cell receptor beta chain occurred a few times. As yet, its antigen is unknown. The data were taken from a study of cytomegalovirus exposure and HLA in healthy donors. Overall study findings and caveats: The authors enumerated 150 to 200 TCR beta chains as linked to cytomegalovirus. In presence/absence analyses, roughly uniform sequencing depth across donors was assumed. In a later analysis, HLA-associated beta chains showed higher expansion and lower generation probabilities than comparable chains.

Germline values: CDR1 SGHNT, CDR2 YYREEE (reference sequence). The CDR3 is 16 amino acids. The trim removed 3 bases at V and 4 bases at J, leaving 10 bases unmatched. PCR involved 60 Vbeta and 13 Jbeta primers. The table came from immunoSEQ multiplex PCR; TCRdb's copy has only in-frame clones and leaves some out. The table lists fewer than 180,000 clones, around 74% of them singletons. Sequencing used PBMCs. The receptor comes from a man in his fifties in good health and CMV-seropositive. The rearrangement links TRBV5-4 to TRBJ2-5, with 9 nucleotides matching TRBD2. CDR3 in amino acids: CASSSAGGRGSETQYF. Here the CDR3 DNA reads TGTGCCAGCAGCTCGGCGGGGGGGCGCGGGTCAGAGACCCAGTACTTC.